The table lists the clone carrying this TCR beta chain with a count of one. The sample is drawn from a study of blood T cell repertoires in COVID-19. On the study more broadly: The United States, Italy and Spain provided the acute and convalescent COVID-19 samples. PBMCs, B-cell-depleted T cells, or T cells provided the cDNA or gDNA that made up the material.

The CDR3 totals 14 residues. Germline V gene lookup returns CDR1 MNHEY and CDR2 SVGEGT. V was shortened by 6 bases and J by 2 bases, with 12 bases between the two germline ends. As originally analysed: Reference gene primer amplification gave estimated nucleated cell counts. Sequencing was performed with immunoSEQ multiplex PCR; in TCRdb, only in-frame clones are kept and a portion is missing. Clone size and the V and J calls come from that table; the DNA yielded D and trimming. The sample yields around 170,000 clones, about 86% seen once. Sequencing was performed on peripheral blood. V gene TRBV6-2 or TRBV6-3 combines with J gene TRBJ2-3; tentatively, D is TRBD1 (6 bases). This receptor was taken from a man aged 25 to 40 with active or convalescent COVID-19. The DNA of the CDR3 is TGTGCCAGCAGCCGCGGACAGCCCACAGATACGCAGTATTTT. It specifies CASSRGQPTDTQYF.